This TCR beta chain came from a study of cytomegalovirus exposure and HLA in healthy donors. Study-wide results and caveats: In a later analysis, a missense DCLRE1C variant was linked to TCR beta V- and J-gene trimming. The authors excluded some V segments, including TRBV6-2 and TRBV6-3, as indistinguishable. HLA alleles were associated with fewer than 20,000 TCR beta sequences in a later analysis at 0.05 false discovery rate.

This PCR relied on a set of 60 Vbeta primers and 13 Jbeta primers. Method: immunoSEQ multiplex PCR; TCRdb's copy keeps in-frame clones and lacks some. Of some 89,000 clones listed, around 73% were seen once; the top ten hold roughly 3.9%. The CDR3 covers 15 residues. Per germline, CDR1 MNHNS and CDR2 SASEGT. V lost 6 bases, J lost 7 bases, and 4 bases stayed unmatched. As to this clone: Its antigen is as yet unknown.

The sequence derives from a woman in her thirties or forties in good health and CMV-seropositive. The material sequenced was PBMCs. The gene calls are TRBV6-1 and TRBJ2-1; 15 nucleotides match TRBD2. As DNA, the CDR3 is TGTGCCAGCAGAGGACTAGCGGGAGGGGCAAATGAGCAGTTCTTC. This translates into CASRGLAGGANEQFF.